Ten or more counts support the clone carrying this T cell receptor (beta chain). The antigen is undetermined. Trimming took 5 bases from V and 4 from J; bases not matched to a gene: 10. Germline CDR1 and CDR2: SGHAT and FQNNGV. The CDR3 length is 16 residues. The entry originates in a study of regulatory T cells in long-lasting Graves disease. The authors built TCR beta libraries using iRepertoire HTBI primers and Arm-PCR of CDR3 regions. TCRdb analysed the multiplex PCR reads with MiXCR anew, one entry per CDR3 protein. Of hundreds of thousands of distinct CDR3 sequences listed, 20% to 25% are singletons. Notes on the study in general: Because few samples were included, accuracy may have been lower.

Time point reported: persistent/refractory GD, antithyroid drugs over 5 years with positive TRAb. TCR sequences were obtained from RNA taken from PBMCs. Diagnosis followed American Thyroid Association guidelines for Graves' disease. This TCR was recovered from a female donor with Graves disease. The chain couples TRBV11-2 to TRBJ1-2; 10 bases align to TRBD1. The sequenced sample was peripheral blood mononuclear cells (PBMCs), obtained when the disease was refractory, from a patient treated with antithyroid drugs. CDR3 region: CASSNRDRGLRYGYTF. In nucleotides, the CDR3 is TGTGCCAGCAGCAACCGGGACAGGGGACTTCGCTATGGCTACACCTTC.